These 9 T cell receptor beta chains originate from one sample sequenced in a study of blood T cells in healthy people across ages. A second PCR of about 6 to 12 cycles used a sample-barcoded 5' primer and a J-beta primer mix. TCRdb re-called the 5' RACE reads through MiXCR, storing one row per CDR3 protein. Here the sample spans hundreds of thousands of distinct CDR3 sequences, 25% to 30% being singletons. The sample consisted of blood. The source of these receptors is a woman of 80 years or more in good health.

This chain uses TRBV29-1 with TRBJ2-2; D is tentatively TRBD1 or TRBD2 (5 bases each). Deletions cut 6 bases from V and 2 bases from J, with 19 bases between. The V gene's germline CDR1 is SQVTM and CDR2 ANQGSEA. The CDR3 has 16 amino acids. The CDR3 is CSVSLARGANTGELFF. The CDR3 DNA sequence: TGCAGCGTCAGTTTAGCTCGGGGCGCTAACACCGGGGAGCTGTTTTTT.

V is TRBV5-5 and J is TRBJ2-7, with D perhaps matching TRBD2 (5 bases). The CDR3 is 15 amino acids. Germline values: CDR1 SGHKS, CDR2 YYEKEE (reference sequence). V lost 3 bases and J lost 1, with 14 bases in between. The chain's CDR3 is CASSSRAVVSYEQYF. The DNA for the CDR3 is TGTGCCAGCAGCTCGAGGGCCGTCGTGTCCTACGAGCAGTACTTC.

About this clonotype itself: A much larger clonotype is one base distant, so this may be a read error. This chain joins TRBV21-1 and TRBJ1-2; the D call in the table, TRBD1, was not verified against the DNA. TRBV21-1 is assigned pseudogene status. The length of the CDR3 is 15 residues. The CDR3 DNA follows: TGTGCCAGCAGCAAAGAGACAGCCTCTAACTATGGCTACACCTTC. It yields the protein CASSKETASNYGYTF.

The table lists this clonotype with many counts. The CDR3 DNA is TGCGCCAGCAGCCCACTGGACAGGGGTGGCACAGATACGCAGTATTTT. Residues: CASSPLDRGGTDTQYF. The genes are TRBV5-1 and TRBJ2-3; 9 nucleotides match TRBD1. This CDR3 region has 16 residues. The junction had 7 bases not matched to a gene; V was cut back by 4 bases and J by 1 base. CDR1 and CDR2 from the germline V gene are SGHRS and YFSETQ. Supplemented by reference TRBV5-1 and TRBJ2-3, the full variable domain reads KAGVTQTPRYLIKTRGQQVTLSCSPISGHRSVSWYQQTPGQGLQFLFEYFSETQRNKGNFPGRFSGRQFSNSRSEMNVSTLELGDSALYLCASSPLDRGGTDTQYFGPGTRLTVL.

This clonotype was seen ten or more times. The CDR3 loop is CASSEFHREETQYF. CDR3 bases: TGTGCCAGCAGTGAATTTCACAGGGAAGAGACCCAGTACTTC. This chain connects TRBV25-1 to TRBJ2-5, with D perhaps TRBD1 (6 bases). CDR3 length equals 14 residues. Germline-derived CDR1 and CDR2 are MGHDK and SYGVNS. V lost 1 base and J 3 bases, leaving 9 bases between the germline ends.

This clonotype was seen at least ten times. J is TRBJ1-2 and V is TRBV20-1; no clear D gene. The V gene's germline CDR1 is DFQATT and CDR2 SNEGSKA (reference sequence). The CDR3 runs to 11 residues. Trimming removed 3 bases from V and 6 bases from J, with 8 bases in between. Here the CDR3 reads CSASTWDGYTF. The CDR3 nucleotides are TGCAGTGCTAGCACATGGGATGGCTACACCTTC.

This clonotype appeared a few times. The chain joins TRBV5-4 to TRBJ2-3; 10 bases are a match to TRBD2. The germline CDR1 and CDR2 sequences are SGHNT and YYREEE (reference sequence). V lost 0 bases to trimming and J lost 5 bases; unmatched junction nucleotides: 9. The CDR3 loop spans 17 amino acids. The DNA of the CDR3 is TGTGCCAGCAGCTTGGTTGGTAGCGGGGGGCGGGGAGATACGCAGTATTTT. Its protein product is CASSLVGSGGRGDTQYF.

This clonotype was counted only a few times. The J gene is TRBJ2-1, the V gene TRBV20-1; TRBD2 is a possible D gene (6 bases). Trimming took off 7 bases at V and 7 bases at J, with 23 bases between the two ends. CDR1 is DFQATT and CDR2 is SNEGSKA in the germline V gene (reference sequence). The CDR3 has 15 amino acids. The CDR3 here is CSVLRFGGLGNEQFF. CDR3 DNA: TGCAGTGTCCTGCGGTTCGGGGGTTTAGGGAATGAGCAGTTCTTC.

Concerning this clonotype: This could be a read error, since a much larger clone is one nucleotide away. The rearrangement links TRBV29-1 to TRBJ1-1; the D is unclear. Germline CDR1 is SQVTM and CDR2 is ANQGSEA. This CDR3 contains 12 residues. The CDR3 coding sequence is TGCGGCGTTAATCTCATGAACACTGAAGCTTTCTTT. Its translation is CGVNLMNTEAFF.